This T cell receptor beta chain was profiled in a study of blood T cell repertoires in COVID-19. This CDR3 region has 15 residues. J lost 3 bases, V lost 5 bases, and 3 bases had no gene match. Germline assignment: CDR1 MNHEY and CDR2 SVGEGT. This clone was recorded a few times. Authors' methods: Nucleated cell number was recorded as an estimate derived from reference gene primer amplification. Profiling relied on immunoSEQ multiplex PCR, and the TCRdb table lists in-frame clones only, not all of them. Clonal size and the V and J genes are those of that table, whereas D and trimming came from the DNA. This table holds 200,000 to 250,000 clones, approximately 80% found once.

The chain couples TRBV6-2 or TRBV6-3 to TRBJ2-1; 11 positions match TRBD2. The source of this sequence is a woman over 75 with acute or convalescent COVID-19. Sequences were obtained from peripheral blood. The CDR3 here is CASSAGTSGYNEQFF. CDR3 DNA: TGTGCCAGCAGTGCCGGGACTAGCGGCTACAATGAGCAGTTCTTC.